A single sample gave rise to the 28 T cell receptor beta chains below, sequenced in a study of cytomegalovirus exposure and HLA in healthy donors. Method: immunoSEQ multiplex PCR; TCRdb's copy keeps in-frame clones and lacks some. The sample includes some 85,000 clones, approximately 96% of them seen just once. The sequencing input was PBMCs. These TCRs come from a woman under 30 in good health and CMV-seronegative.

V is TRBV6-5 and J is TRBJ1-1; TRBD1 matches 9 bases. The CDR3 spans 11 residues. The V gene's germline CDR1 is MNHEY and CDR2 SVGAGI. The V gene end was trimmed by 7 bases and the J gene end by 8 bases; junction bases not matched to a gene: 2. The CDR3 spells CASTGTGEAFF. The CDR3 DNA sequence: TGTGCCAGCACCGGGACAGGGGAAGCTTTCTTT.

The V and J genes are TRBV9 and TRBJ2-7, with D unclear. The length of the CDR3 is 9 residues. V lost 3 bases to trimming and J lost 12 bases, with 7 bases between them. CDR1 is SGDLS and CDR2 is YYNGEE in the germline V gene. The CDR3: CASSALRYF. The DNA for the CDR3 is TGTGCCAGCAGCGCACTACGGTACTTC.

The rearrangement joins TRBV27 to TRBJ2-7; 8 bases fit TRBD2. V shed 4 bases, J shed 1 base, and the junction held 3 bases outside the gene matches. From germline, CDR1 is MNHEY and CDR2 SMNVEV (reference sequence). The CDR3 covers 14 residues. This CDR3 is CASSSGGMSYEQYF. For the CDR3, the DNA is TGTGCCAGCAGTTCGGGGGGGATGTCCTACGAGCAGTACTTC.

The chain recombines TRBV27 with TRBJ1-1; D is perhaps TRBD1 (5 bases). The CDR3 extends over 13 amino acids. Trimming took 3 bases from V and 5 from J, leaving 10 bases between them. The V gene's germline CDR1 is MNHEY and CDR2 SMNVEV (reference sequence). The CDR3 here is CASSFQGTTEAFF. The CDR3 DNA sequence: TGTGCCAGCAGTTTCCAGGGAACGACTGAAGCTTTCTTT.

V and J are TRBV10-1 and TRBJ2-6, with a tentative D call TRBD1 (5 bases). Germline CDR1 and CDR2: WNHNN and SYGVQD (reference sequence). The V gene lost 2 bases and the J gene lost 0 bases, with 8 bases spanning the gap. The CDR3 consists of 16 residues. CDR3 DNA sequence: TGCGCCAGCAGTGAGGGACAAATCTCTGGGGCCAACGTCCTGACTTTC. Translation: CASSEGQISGANVLTF.

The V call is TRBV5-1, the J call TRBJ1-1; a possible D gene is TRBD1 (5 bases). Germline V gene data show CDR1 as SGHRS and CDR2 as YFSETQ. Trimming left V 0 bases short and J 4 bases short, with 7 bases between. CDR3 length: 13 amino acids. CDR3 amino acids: CASSLDGGTEAFF. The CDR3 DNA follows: TGCGCCAGCAGCTTGGACGGGGGCACTGAAGCTTTCTTT.

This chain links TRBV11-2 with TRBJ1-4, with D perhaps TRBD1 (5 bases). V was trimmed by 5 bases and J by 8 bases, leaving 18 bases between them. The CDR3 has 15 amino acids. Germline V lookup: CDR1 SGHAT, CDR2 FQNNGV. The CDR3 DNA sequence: TGTGCCAGCAGCGAAGCCTGGCAGGGTATCGAAAAACTGTTTTTT. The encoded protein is CASSEAWQGIEKLFF.

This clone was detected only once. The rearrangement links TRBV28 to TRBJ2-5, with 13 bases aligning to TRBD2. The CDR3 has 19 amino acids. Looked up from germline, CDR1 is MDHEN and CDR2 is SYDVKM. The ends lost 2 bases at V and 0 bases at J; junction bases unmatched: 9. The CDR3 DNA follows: TGTGCCAGCAGTTTACCAAGGACTAGCGGGAGAGGGTACCAAGAGACCCAGTACTTC. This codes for CASSLPRTSGRGYQETQYF.

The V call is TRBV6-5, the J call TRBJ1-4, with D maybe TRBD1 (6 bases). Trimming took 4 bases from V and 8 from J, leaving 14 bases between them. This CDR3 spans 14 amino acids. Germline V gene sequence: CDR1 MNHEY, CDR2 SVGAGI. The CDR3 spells CASSFSRGREKLFF. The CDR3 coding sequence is TGTGCCAGCAGTTTTTCCAGGGGAAGAGAAAAACTGTTTTTT.

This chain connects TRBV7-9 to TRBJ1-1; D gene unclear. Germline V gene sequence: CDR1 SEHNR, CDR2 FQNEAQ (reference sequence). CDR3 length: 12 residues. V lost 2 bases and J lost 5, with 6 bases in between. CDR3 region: CASSLSTTEAFF. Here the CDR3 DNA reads TGTGCCAGCAGCTTAAGTACAACTGAAGCTTTCTTT.

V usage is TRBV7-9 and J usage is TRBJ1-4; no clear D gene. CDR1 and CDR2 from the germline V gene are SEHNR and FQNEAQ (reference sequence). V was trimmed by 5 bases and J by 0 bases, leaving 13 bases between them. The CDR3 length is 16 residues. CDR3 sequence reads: CASSANERSTNEKLFF. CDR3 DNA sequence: TGTGCCAGCAGCGCTAATGAGAGGTCAACTAATGAAAAACTGTTTTTT.

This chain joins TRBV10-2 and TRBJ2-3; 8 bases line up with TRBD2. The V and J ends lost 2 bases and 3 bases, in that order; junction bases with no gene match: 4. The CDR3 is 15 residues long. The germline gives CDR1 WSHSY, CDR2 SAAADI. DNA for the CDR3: TGCGCCAGCAGTGAGACGGGAGGGCCTACAGATACGCAGTATTTT. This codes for CASSETGGPTDTQYF.

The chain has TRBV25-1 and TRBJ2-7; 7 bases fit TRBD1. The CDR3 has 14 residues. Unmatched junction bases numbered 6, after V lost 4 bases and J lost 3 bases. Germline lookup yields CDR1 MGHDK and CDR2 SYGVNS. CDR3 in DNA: TGTGCCAGCAGTGTGACAGGGATTAACTACGAGCAGTACTTC. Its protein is CASSVTGINYEQYF.

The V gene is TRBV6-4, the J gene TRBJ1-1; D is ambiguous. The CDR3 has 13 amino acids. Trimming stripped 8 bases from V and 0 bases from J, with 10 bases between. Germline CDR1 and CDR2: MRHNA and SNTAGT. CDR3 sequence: CASGQALNTEAFF. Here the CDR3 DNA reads TGTGCCAGCGGTCAGGCCTTGAACACTGAAGCTTTCTTT.

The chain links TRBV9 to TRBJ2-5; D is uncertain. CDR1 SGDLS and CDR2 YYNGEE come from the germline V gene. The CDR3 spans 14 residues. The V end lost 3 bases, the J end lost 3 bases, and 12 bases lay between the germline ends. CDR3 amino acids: CASSGPPSEETQYF. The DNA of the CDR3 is TGTGCCAGCAGCGGCCCCCCTTCGGAAGAGACCCAGTACTTC. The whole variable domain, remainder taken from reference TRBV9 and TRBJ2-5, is DSGVTQTPKHLITATGQRVTLRCSPRSGDLSVYWYQQSLDQGLQFLIQYYNGEERAKGNILERFSAQQFPDLHSELNLSSLELGDSALYFCASSGPPSEETQYFGPGTRLLVL.

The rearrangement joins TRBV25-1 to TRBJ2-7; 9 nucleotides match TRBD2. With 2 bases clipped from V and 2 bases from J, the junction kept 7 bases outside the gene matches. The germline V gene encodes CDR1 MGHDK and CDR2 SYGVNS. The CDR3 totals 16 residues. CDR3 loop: CASSEGATSGAYEQYF. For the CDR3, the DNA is TGTGCCAGCAGTGAAGGCGCGACTAGCGGAGCCTACGAGCAGTACTTC.

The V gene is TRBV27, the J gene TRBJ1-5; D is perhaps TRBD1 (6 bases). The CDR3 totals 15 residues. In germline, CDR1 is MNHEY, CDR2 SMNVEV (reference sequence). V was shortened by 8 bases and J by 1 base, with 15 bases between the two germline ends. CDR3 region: CASSGPRGSNQPQHF. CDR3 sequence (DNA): TGTGCCAGCTCTGGCCCCAGGGGCAGCAATCAGCCCCAGCATTTT.

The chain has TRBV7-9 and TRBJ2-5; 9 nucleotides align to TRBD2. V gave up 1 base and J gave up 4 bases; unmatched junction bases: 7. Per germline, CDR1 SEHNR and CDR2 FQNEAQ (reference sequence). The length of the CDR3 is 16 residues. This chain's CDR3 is CASSLVSGRGRETQYF. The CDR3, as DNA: TGTGCCAGCAGCTTAGTTAGCGGGAGAGGTCGAGAGACCCAGTACTTC.

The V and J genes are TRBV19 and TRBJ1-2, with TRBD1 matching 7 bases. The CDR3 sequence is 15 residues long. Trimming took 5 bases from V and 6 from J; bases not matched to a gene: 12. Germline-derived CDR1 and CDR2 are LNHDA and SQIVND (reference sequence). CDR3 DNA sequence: TGTGCCAGTAGTGCCACGGGACAGCGAGAACATGGCTACACCTTC. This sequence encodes CASSATGQREHGYTF.

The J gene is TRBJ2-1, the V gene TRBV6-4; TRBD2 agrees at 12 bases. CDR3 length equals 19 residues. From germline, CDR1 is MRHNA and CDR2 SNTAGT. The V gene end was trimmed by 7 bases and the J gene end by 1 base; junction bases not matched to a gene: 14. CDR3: CASKGGRATSGSSYNEQFF. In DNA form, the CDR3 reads TGTGCCAGCAAGGGTGGTAGGGCGACTAGCGGGAGTTCCTACAATGAGCAGTTCTTC.

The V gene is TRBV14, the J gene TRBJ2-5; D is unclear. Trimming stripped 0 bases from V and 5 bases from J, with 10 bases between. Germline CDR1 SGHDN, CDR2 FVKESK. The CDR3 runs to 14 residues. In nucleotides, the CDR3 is TGTGCCAGCAGCCAAGATGCCGACGGGGAGACCCAGTACTTC. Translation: CASSQDADGETQYF.

CDR3 nucleotides: TGCGCCAGCAGCCATAACCGGGACTCAATTAATGAGCAGTTCTTC. Residues: CASSHNRDSINEQFF. This chain connects TRBV4-1 to TRBJ2-1; D possibly corresponds to TRBD2 (6 bases). CDR3 size: 15 residues. Trimming shortened V by 3 bases and J by 7 bases, and 16 bases separated the two germline ends. Germline V gene lookup returns CDR1 MGHRA and CDR2 YSYEKL.

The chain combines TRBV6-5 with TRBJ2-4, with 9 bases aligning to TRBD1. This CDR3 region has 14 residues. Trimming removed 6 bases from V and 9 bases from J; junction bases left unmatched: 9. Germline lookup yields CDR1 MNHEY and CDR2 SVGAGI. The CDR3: CASSAGTGSSIQYF. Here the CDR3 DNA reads TGTGCCAGCAGCGCCGGGACAGGGAGTTCCATTCAGTACTTC.

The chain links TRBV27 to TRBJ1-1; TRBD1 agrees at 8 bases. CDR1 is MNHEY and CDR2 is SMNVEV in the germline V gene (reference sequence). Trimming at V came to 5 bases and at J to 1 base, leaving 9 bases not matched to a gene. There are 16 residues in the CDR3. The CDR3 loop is CASSTGTGYRNTEAFF. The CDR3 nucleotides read TGTGCCAGCAGTACAGGGACAGGTTACAGGAACACTGAAGCTTTCTTT.

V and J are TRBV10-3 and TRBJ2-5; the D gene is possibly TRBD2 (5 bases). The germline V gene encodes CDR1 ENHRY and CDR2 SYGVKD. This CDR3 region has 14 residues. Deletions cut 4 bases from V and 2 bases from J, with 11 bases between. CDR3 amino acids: CAISGRTSQETQYF. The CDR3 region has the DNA TGTGCCATCAGTGGGAGGACTTCACAAGAGACCCAGTACTTC.

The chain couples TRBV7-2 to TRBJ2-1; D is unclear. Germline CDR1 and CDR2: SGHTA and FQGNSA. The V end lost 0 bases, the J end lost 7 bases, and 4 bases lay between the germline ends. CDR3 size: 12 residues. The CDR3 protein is CASSLASNEQFF. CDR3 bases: TGTGCCAGCAGCTTAGCTTCGAATGAGCAGTTCTTC.

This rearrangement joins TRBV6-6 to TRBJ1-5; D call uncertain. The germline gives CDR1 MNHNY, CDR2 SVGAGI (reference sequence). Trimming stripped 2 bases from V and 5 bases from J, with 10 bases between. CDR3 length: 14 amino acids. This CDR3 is CASSYRATDQPQHF. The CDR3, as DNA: TGTGCCAGCAGTTACCGAGCTACGGATCAGCCCCAGCATTTT.

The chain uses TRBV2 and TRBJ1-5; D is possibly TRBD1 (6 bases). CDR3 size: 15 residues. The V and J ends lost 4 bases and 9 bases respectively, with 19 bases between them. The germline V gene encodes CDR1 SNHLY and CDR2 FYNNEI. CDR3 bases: TGTGCCAGCAGTGGTCTCACAGGGTTGAAAGGGCCCCAGCATTTT. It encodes CASSGLTGLKGPQHF.